One and the same sample provided the 28 T cell receptor beta chains below, sequenced in a study of beta chain features in type 1 diabetes. The entirety of the isolated RNA underwent reverse transcription, so expressed TCRB transcripts were sequenced. Clones were sequenced by immunoSEQ multiplex PCR, and TCRdb holds only the in-frame ones, with some missing. The data contain 200,000 to 250,000 clones, approximately 10% of them seen just once; the ten biggest clones take up 1% to 1.5%. Sequenced: central memory CD4+ T cells from blood. The receptors were gathered from a man aged 18-30 years in good health.

The genes are TRBV28 and TRBJ2-7; no clear D gene. Trimming removed 6 bases at V and 0 bases at J, with 12 bases between. The CDR3 has 14 amino acids. Per the germline V gene, CDR1 is MDHEN and CDR2 is SYDVKM. This chain's CDR3 is CASRSVPASYEQYF. The DNA of the CDR3 is TGTGCCAGCAGAAGCGTACCCGCCTCCTACGAGCAGTACTTC.

This clone appeared a few times. V usage is TRBV20-1 and J usage is TRBJ2-7, with D perhaps matching TRBD1 (5 bases). Trimming left V 3 bases short and J 6 bases short, with 9 bases between. The germline gives CDR1 DFQATT, CDR2 SNEGSKA (reference sequence). The CDR3 totals 11 residues. CDR3 sequence reads: CSASATVEQYF. CDR3 sequence (DNA): TGCAGTGCTAGCGCGACAGTCGAGCAGTACTTC.

This chain uses TRBV5-1 with TRBJ2-7; possible D gene TRBD2, 6 bases. The germline V gene encodes CDR1 SGHRS and CDR2 YFSETQ. V lost 7 bases, J lost 4 bases, and 21 bases lay in between. The CDR3 covers 15 residues. The CDR3 loop is CASGLTSTAGYEQYF. DNA for the CDR3: TGCGCCAGCGGACTTACTAGCACCGCGGGGTACGAGCAGTACTTC.

The rearrangement joins TRBV7-9 to TRBJ2-7; 7 positions agree with TRBD2. Germline-derived CDR1 and CDR2 are SEHNR and FQNEAQ (reference sequence). Germline trimming cut 5 bases from V and 0 bases from J; bases unmatched to any gene: 7. The CDR3 loop spans 15 amino acids. The CDR3 DNA sequence: TGTGCCAGCAGCCCCTCGCGGGGGAGCTCCTACGAGCAGTACTTC. Its protein product is CASSPSRGSSYEQYF.

The chain combines TRBV7-4 with TRBJ1-5; TRBD1 agrees at 7 bases. This CDR3 comprises 15 residues. Trimming took 4 bases from V and 3 from J; bases not matched to a gene: 6. In germline, CDR1 is SGHVT, CDR2 SQSDAQ. CDR3 DNA sequence: TGTGCCAGCAGCTACAGACAGGGTTTCAATCAGCCCCAGCATTTT. Encoded protein: CASSYRQGFNQPQHF.

This clone has just a few counts. This rearrangement joins TRBV5-1 to TRBJ2-7, with D hard to call. The germline V and J ends were trimmed by 2 bases and 6 bases, with 9 bases remaining between them. Germline loops: CDR1 SGHRS, CDR2 YFSETQ. The CDR3 sequence is 12 residues long. In DNA, the CDR3 is TGCGCCAGCAGCTTCCCGGGCGCCGAGCAGTACTTC. Encoded protein: CASSFPGAEQYF.

The CDR3 loop reads CAISGPTGNGQETQYF. The CDR3 nucleotides are TGTGCCATCAGTGGCCCTACAGGGAATGGTCAAGAGACCCAGTACTTC. The chain combines TRBV10-3 with TRBJ2-5; possibly TRBD1 for D (6 bases). This CDR3 region has 16 residues. Germline lookup yields CDR1 ENHRY and CDR2 SYGVKD. Trimming removed 4 bases at V and 2 bases at J, with 17 bases between.

Points on this clone: It may be a read error: a sequence one base away is much more abundant. The genes are TRBV28 and TRBJ2-5; D not certain. V dropped 6 bases and J dropped 2 bases, with 4 bases sitting between them. This CDR3 has 11 residues. Germline-derived CDR1 and CDR2 are MDHEN and SYDVKM. The CDR3 spells CASSSQETQYF. DNA of the CDR3: TGTGCCAGCAGCTCTCAAGAGACCCAGTACTTC.

V and J are TRBV6-5 and TRBJ1-1; the D is unclear. This CDR3 comprises 13 residues. Germline V gene data show CDR1 as MNHEY and CDR2 as SVGAGI. V gave up 4 bases and J gave up 8 bases, with 14 bases separating them. This CDR3 reads CASSFNSRREAFF. The CDR3 nucleotides read TGTGCCAGCAGTTTCAACTCCCGCCGGGAAGCTTTCTTT.

This chain connects TRBV5-8 to TRBJ1-2, with a possible D match to TRBD1 (5 bases). The CDR3 loop spans 15 amino acids. Trimming cost V 0 bases and J 5 bases, with 14 bases left between them. Germline V gene sequence: CDR1 SGHTS, CDR2 YDEGEE. The CDR3 loop reads CASSLVGVRGYGYTF. Here the CDR3 DNA reads TGTGCCAGCAGCTTGGTGGGGGTCCGTGGATATGGCTACACCTTC.

This chain links TRBV4-1 with TRBJ2-3; possible D gene TRBD1, 5 bases. The CDR3 sequence is 15 residues long. CDR1 is MGHRA and CDR2 is YSYEKL in the germline V gene. The V end was cut by 4 bases, the J end by 5 bases, with 16 bases between. The CDR3 loop reads CASSPGQGVRDTQYF. Here the CDR3 DNA reads TGCGCCAGCAGCCCTGGGCAAGGGGTCAGAGATACGCAGTATTTT.

This clone was counted many times. Sequence at one end of the junction differs from germline and may be a read error. The V and J genes are TRBV29-1 and TRBJ2-5; TRBD1 is a possible D gene (5 bases). There are 8 residues in the CDR3. Germline V gene sequence: CDR1 SQVTM, CDR2 ANQGSEA. This chain's CDR3 is CSVDLGDF. Written as DNA, the CDR3 is TGCAGCGTTGACCTAGGGGACTTC.

The chain joins TRBV7-3 to TRBJ2-3; D is uncertain. CDR1 and CDR2 (germline): SGHTA, FQGTGA. V was trimmed by 8 bases and J by 2 bases, leaving 11 bases between them. The CDR3 length is 13 residues. Here the CDR3 DNA reads TGTGCCAGCCGTGGCACAAACACAGATACGCAGTATTTT. This sequence encodes CASRGTNTDTQYF.

The chain recombines TRBV4-2 with TRBJ1-1; no firm D call. This CDR3 has 12 amino acids. In germline, CDR1 is LGHNA, CDR2 YNFKEQ. V lost 3 bases, J lost 0 bases, and 2 bases lay in between. The CDR3 nucleotides are TGTGCCAGCAGCCACATGAACACTGAAGCTTTCTTT. It encodes CASSHMNTEAFF.

This chain connects TRBV7-3 to TRBJ2-3; the match to TRBD2 covers 7 bases. Per the germline V gene, CDR1 is SGHTA and CDR2 is FQGTGA. CDR3 length: 14 residues. Trimming at V came to 4 bases and at J to 4 bases, leaving 5 bases not matched to a gene. This CDR3 is CASSSVAGADTQYF. The CDR3 region has the DNA TGTGCCAGCAGCTCCGTAGCGGGTGCAGATACGCAGTATTTT.

V and J are TRBV29-1 and TRBJ1-5, with 11 nucleotides matching TRBD1. Germline loops: CDR1 SQVTM, CDR2 ANQGSEA. The CDR3 is 13 residues long. V shed 4 bases and J 5 bases; nucleotides not matched to a gene: 1. The CDR3 nucleotides read TGCAGCGTTGGGACAGGGGGCGATCAGCCCCAGCATTTT. This sequence encodes CSVGTGGDQPQHF.

This clone has more than one count but fewer than ten. This chain joins TRBV9 and TRBJ2-3, with TRBD2 matching 8 bases. Germline-derived CDR1 and CDR2 are SGDLS and YYNGEE. This CDR3 has 17 amino acids. With V trimmed by 4 bases and J by 4 bases, 14 bases remained unmatched. The CDR3 DNA reads TGTGCCAGCAGCCCCCGACGGACTAGCCCTAGCGCAGATACGCAGTATTTT. It translates to CASSPRRTSPSADTQYF.

The chain employs TRBV4-1 and TRBJ2-7, with TRBD1 as a possible D gene (6 bases). Germline V gene lookup returns CDR1 MGHRA and CDR2 YSYEKL. Trimming took 4 bases from V and 0 from J, leaving 16 bases between them. The CDR3 extends over 16 amino acids. The CDR3 bases are TGCGCCAGCAGCCCCAGGGGTAGGACAGACTCCTACGAGCAGTACTTC. As protein: CASSPRGRTDSYEQYF.

The sample holds a few counts of this clone. This chain joins TRBV29-1 and TRBJ2-3; D is possibly TRBD1 (6 bases). Trimming left V 3 bases short and J 6 bases short, with 19 bases between. The CDR3 contains 15 residues. The V gene's germline CDR1 is SQVTM and CDR2 ANQGSEA. The CDR3 bases are TGCAGCGTTGAGGTTAGGCAGGGGAAAGGGGATACGCAGTATTTT. Translating gives CSVEVRQGKGDTQYF.

This clone was found a few times. The V and J genes are TRBV10-3 and TRBJ2-1, with 9 nucleotides matching TRBD1. The CDR3 is made up of 14 amino acids. The V gene end was trimmed by 6 bases and the J gene end by 4 bases; junction bases not matched to a gene: 4. From germline, CDR1 is ENHRY and CDR2 SYGVKD. This chain's CDR3 is CAIRPGQGYNEQFF. Here the CDR3 DNA reads TGTGCCATCAGGCCGGGACAGGGTTACAATGAGCAGTTCTTC.

As to this clone: Germline and junction disagree at one end, which may indicate a read error. The chain uses TRBV28 and TRBJ2-7; 10 bases are a match to TRBD2. The CDR3 extends over 14 amino acids. Germline CDR1 MDHEN, CDR2 SYDVKM. The CDR3 DNA reads TGTGCCAGCAGTCCCCCGACTAGCGGGCCAGTTCCTCACTTC. Its translation is CASSPPTSGPVPHF.

The V and J genes are TRBV15 and TRBJ2-3; D gene uncertain. The germline gives CDR1 LNHNV, CDR2 YYDKDF (reference sequence). V lost 0 bases, J lost 6 bases, and 4 bases lay in between. The CDR3 has 12 residues. In nucleotides, the CDR3 is TGTGCCACCAGCAGAGAGGCTGATACGCAGTATTTT. This codes for CATSREADTQYF.

The chain couples TRBV11-1 to TRBJ2-3; maybe TRBD1 (6 bases). Germline V CDR1 and CDR2: SGHAT, FQDESV (reference sequence). The CDR3 loop spans 14 amino acids. V shed 3 bases and J shed 1 base, with 8 bases lying between them. The CDR3 region has the DNA TGTGCCAGCAGCTTGGCAGGGGGCACAGATACGCAGTATTTT. The encoded protein is CASSLAGGTDTQYF.

Here the CDR3 DNA reads TGTGCCAGCAGCACCGGGTCTAGGGAGACCCAGTACTTC. Residues: CASSTGSRETQYF. The J gene is TRBJ2-5, the V gene TRBV11-2; D uncertain. The V and J ends lost 5 bases and 5 bases respectively, with 12 bases between them. The V gene's germline CDR1 is SGHAT and CDR2 FQNNGV. The CDR3 consists of 13 residues.

The V and J genes are TRBV7-3 and TRBJ2-5; maybe TRBD2 (5 bases). The CDR3 runs to 13 residues. Between the trimmed V and J ends, which lost 5 bases and 5 bases, there was a span of 12 bases. The germline CDR1 and CDR2 sequences are SGHTA and FQGTGA. CDR3 amino acids: CASSPSGSETQYF. CDR3 bases: TGTGCCAGCAGCCCCTCTGGGAGTGAGACCCAGTACTTC. The entire variable domain, with the rest obtained from reference TRBV7-3 and TRBJ2-5, is as follows: GAGVSQTPSNKVTEKGKYVELRCDPISGHTALYWYRQSLGQGPEFLIYFQGTGAADDSGLPNDRFFAVRPEGSVSTLKIQRTERGDSAVYLCASSPSGSETQYFGPGTRLLVL.

The J gene is TRBJ2-1, the V gene TRBV9; a weak D match, TRBD2 (6 bases). V lost 5 bases to trimming and J lost 0 bases, with 15 bases between them. This CDR3 region has 16 residues. Looked up from germline, CDR1 is SGDLS and CDR2 is YYNGEE. The CDR3 protein is CASSVVGGSSYNEQFF. CDR3 nucleotide sequence: TGTGCCAGCAGTGTTGTCGGAGGGAGCTCCTACAATGAGCAGTTCTTC.

This clone was recorded a few times. The CDR3 region has the DNA TGCGCCAGCAGCGGCGAGGGGGCGACTAATGAAAAACTGTTTTTT. It specifies CASSGEGATNEKLFF. V gene TRBV5-1 combines with J gene TRBJ1-4; 7 nucleotides agree with TRBD1. J gave up 2 bases and V 4 bases, and 5 bases lay outside the gene matches. Germline V gene lookup returns CDR1 SGHRS and CDR2 YFSETQ. The CDR3 is 15 amino acids.

This clone was seen more than once but under ten times. The chain carries TRBV5-1 and TRBJ2-1, with no clear D. CDR3 size: 15 residues. Germline lookup yields CDR1 SGHRS and CDR2 YFSETQ. Trimming stripped 0 bases from V and 10 bases from J, with 17 bases between. DNA of the CDR3: TGCGCCAGCAGCTTGGCCTCGGTCCCCAGCAGGGAGCAGTTCTTC. This codes for CASSLASVPSREQFF.